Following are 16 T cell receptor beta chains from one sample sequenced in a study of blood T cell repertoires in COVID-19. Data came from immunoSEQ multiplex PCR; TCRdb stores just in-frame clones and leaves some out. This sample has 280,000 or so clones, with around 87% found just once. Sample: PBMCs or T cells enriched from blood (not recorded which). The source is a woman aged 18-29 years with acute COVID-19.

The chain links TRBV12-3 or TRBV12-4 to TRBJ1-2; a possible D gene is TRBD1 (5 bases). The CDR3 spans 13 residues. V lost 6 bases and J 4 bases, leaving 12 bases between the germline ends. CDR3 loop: CASSPTGGYGYTF. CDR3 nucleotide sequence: TGTGCCAGCAGCCCAACAGGTGGCTATGGCTACACCTTC.

CDR3 amino acids: CASSQDRRTGGNTQYF. CDR3 nucleotide sequence: TGCGCCAGCAGCCAAGATCGGAGGACAGGGGGTAATACGCAGTATTTT. The chain employs TRBV4-3 and TRBJ2-3, with 10 bases matching TRBD1. Germline V lookup: CDR1 LGHNA, CDR2 YSLEER. J was trimmed by 7 bases and V by 0 bases; bases with no gene match: 7. The CDR3 runs to 16 residues.

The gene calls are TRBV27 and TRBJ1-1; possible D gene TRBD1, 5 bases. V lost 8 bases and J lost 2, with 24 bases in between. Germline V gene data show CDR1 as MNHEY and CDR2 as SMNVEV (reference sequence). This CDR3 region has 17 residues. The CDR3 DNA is TGTGCCAGCTCCAGGGTAACATCGATGTCCGGTAACACTGAAGCTTTCTTT. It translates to CASSRVTSMSGNTEAFF.

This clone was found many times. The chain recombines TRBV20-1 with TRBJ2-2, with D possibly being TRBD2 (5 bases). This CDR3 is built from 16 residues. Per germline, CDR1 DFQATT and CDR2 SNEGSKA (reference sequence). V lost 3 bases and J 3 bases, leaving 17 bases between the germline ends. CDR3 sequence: CSASRSSWIDTGELFF. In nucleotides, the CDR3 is TGCAGTGCTAGTCGCTCTAGCTGGATTGACACCGGGGAGCTGTTTTTT.

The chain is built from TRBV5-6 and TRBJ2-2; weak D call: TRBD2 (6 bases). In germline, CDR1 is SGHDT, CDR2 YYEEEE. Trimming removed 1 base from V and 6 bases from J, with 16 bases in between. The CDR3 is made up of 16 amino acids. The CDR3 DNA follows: TGTGCCAGCAGCTTGCCTCCGTCGGGGGTTCCCGGGGAGCTGTTTTTT. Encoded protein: CASSLPPSGVPGELFF.

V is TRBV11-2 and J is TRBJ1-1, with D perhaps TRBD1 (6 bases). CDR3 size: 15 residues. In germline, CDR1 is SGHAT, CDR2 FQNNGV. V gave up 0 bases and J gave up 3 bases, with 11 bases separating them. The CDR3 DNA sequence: TGTGCCAGCAGCTTAGAAGGGACACAGCACACTGAAGCTTTCTTT. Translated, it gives CASSLEGTQHTEAFF.

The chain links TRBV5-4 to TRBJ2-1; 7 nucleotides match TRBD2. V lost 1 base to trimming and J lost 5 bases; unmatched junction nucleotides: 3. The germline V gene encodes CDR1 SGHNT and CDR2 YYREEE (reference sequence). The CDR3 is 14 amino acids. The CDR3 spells CASSLWAGDNEQFF. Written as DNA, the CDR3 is TGTGCCAGCAGCTTGTGGGCGGGAGACAATGAGCAGTTCTTC.

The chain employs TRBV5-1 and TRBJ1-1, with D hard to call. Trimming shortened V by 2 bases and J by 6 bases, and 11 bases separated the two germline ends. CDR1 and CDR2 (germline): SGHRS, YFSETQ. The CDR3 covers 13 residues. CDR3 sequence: CASSFTGDPEAFF. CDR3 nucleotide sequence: TGCGCCAGCAGCTTCACCGGTGATCCTGAAGCTTTCTTT. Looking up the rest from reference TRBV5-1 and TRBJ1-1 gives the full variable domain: KAGVTQTPRYLIKTRGQQVTLSCSPISGHRSVSWYQQTPGQGLQFLFEYFSETQRNKGNFPGRFSGRQFSNSRSEMNVSTLELGDSALYLCASSFTGDPEAFFGQGTRLTVV.

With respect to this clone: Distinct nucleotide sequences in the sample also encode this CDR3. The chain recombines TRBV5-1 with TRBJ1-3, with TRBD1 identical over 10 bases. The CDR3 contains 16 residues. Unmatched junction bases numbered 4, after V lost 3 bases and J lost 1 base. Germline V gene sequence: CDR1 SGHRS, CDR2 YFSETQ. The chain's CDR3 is CASSSRQGASGNTIYF. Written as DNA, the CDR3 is TGCGCCAGCAGCTCACGACAGGGGGCTTCTGGAAACACCATATATTTT.

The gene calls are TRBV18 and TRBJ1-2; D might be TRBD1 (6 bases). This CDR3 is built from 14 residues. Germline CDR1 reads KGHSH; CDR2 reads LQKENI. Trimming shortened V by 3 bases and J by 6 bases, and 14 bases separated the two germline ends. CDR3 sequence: CASSPAQGKDGYTF. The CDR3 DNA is TGTGCCAGCTCACCCGCGCAGGGGAAGGATGGCTACACCTTC.

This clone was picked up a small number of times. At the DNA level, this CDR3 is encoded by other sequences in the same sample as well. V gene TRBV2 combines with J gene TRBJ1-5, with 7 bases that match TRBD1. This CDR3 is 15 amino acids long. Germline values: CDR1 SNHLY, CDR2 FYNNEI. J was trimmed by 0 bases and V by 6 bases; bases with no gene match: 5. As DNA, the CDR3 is TGTGCCAGCAGGGGGGACAGAGCTAGCAATCAGCCCCAGCATTTT. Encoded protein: CASRGDRASNQPQHF. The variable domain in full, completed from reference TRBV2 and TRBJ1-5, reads EPEVTQTPSHQVTQMGQEVILRCVPISNHLYFYWYRQILGQKVEFLVSFYNNEISEKSEIFDDQFSVERPDGSNFTLKIRSTKLEDSAMYFCASRGDRASNQPQHFGDGTRLSIL.

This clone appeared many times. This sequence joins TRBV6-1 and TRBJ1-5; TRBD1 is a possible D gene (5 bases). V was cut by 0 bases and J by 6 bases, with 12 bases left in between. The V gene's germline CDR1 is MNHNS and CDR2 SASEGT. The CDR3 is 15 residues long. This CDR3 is CASSEAPQGAQPQHF. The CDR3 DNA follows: TGTGCCAGCAGTGAAGCCCCCCAGGGTGCTCAGCCCCAGCATTTT.

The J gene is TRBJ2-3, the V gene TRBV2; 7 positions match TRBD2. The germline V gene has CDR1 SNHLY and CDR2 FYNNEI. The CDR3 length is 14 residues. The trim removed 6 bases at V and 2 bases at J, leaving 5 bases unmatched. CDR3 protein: CASRERGTTDTQYF. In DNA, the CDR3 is TGTGCCAGCAGAGAGCGGGGAACCACAGATACGCAGTATTTT. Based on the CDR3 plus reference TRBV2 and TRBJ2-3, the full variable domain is EPEVTQTPSHQVTQMGQEVILRCVPISNHLYFYWYRQILGQKVEFLVSFYNNEISEKSEIFDDQFSVERPDGSNFTLKIRSTKLEDSAMYFCASRERGTTDTQYFGPGTRLTVL.

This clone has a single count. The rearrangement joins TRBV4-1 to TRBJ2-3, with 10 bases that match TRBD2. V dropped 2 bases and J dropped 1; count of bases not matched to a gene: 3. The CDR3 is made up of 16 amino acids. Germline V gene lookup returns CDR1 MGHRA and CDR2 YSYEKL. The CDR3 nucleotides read TGCGCCAGCAGCCAACACGGGACTAGCGGCACAGATACGCAGTATTTT. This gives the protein CASSQHGTSGTDTQYF.

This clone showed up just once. The CDR3: CASNRQGADNEKLFF. The DNA for the CDR3 is TGTGCCAGCAACAGACAGGGGGCGGATAATGAAAAACTGTTTTTT. The chain combines TRBV9 with TRBJ1-4; 10 positions agree with TRBD1. J gave up 4 bases and V 6 bases, and 6 bases lay outside the gene matches. This CDR3 is built from 15 residues. CDR1 SGDLS and CDR2 YYNGEE come from the germline V gene.

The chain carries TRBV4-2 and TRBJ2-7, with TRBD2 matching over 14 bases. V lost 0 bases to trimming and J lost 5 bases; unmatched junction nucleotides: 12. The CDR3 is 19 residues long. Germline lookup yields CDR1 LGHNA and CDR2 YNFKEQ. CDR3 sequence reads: CASSQDPAGGLAGEHEQYF. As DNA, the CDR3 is TGTGCCAGCAGCCAAGATCCCGCGGGGGGACTAGCGGGAGAACACGAGCAGTACTTC.